The 11 T cell receptor beta chains below come from one sample, sequenced in a study of blood T cell repertoires in COVID-19. Clones were read by immunoSEQ multiplex PCR, and TCRdb kept only the in-frame ones, dropping some. The sample holds about 220,000 clones, 70% to 90% seen once. Sequences were obtained from PBMCs or T cells enriched from blood (not recorded which). These receptors came from a woman between 50 and 59 years old with acute COVID-19.

This chain uses TRBV7-2 with TRBJ1-5; weak D call: TRBD1 (6 bases). CDR3 length equals 15 residues. Germline lookup yields CDR1 SGHTA and CDR2 FQGNSA. Trimming took off 4 bases at V and 2 bases at J, with 12 bases between the two ends. CDR3 in DNA: TGTGCCAGCAGCTCAGGGGTTTTCGGCAATCAGCCCCAGCATTTT. Translating gives CASSSGVFGNQPQHF.

V is TRBV7-3 and J is TRBJ2-2; 7 bases fit TRBD2. This CDR3 region has 15 residues. V was pared by 5 bases and J by 2 bases, with 5 bases of the junction left unmatched. CDR1 SGHTA and CDR2 FQGTGA come from the germline V gene. The DNA of the CDR3 is TGTGCCAGCAGCCGGGGAGGGCCTAACACCGGGGAGCTGTTTTTT. Amino acid sequence: CASSRGGPNTGELFF.

The chain is built from TRBV4-2 and TRBJ2-7, with 9 nucleotides matching TRBD2. Unmatched junction bases numbered 10, after V lost 4 bases and J lost 3 bases. Germline-derived CDR1 and CDR2 are LGHNA and YNFKEQ. CDR3 size: 16 residues. CDR3 nucleotides: TGTGCCAGCAGCCTTAGCGCTAGCGGGATTAGCTACGAGCAGTACTTC. Its translation: CASSLSASGISYEQYF.

The rearrangement joins TRBV5-1 to TRBJ2-1, with 7 nucleotides matching TRBD1. This CDR3 comprises 13 residues. Germline V gene sequence: CDR1 SGHRS, CDR2 YFSETQ. The junction had 8 bases not matched to a gene; V was cut back by 4 bases and J by 10 bases. The CDR3 is CASSAQGSGEQFF. The DNA for the CDR3 is TGCGCCAGCAGCGCACAGGGGTCGGGGGAGCAGTTCTTC.

The genes are TRBV6-1 and TRBJ2-7, with unresolved D. CDR3 size: 13 residues. V lost 2 bases, J lost 5 bases, and 10 bases lay in between. Germline V gene sequence: CDR1 MNHNS, CDR2 SASEGT. In DNA form, the CDR3 reads TGTGCCAGCAGTGAATATGGTGGCCACGAGCAGTACTTC. Encoded protein: CASSEYGGHEQYF.

This chain joins TRBV28 and TRBJ1-5, with D possibly matching TRBD1 (6 bases). CDR3 length equals 15 residues. Germline V gives CDR1 MDHEN, CDR2 SYDVKM. V was pared by 6 bases and J by 0 bases, with 12 bases between. CDR3 region: CASSLDSYSNQPQHF. The DNA of the CDR3 is TGTGCCAGCAGCTTGGACAGTTATAGCAATCAGCCCCAGCATTTT.

V gene TRBV6-5 combines with J gene TRBJ1-2; D gene uncertain. Germline V lookup: CDR1 MNHEY, CDR2 SVGAGI. This CDR3 is 14 amino acids long. V lost 7 bases, J lost 6 bases, and 18 bases lay in between. CDR3 DNA sequence: TGTGCCAGCAAGGGAGTCAACTCAGTCAATGGCTACACCTTC. It encodes CASKGVNSVNGYTF.

The rearrangement uses TRBV29-1 and TRBJ1-1; tentatively, D is TRBD1 (6 bases). The CDR3 is 18 amino acids. Trimming pared 4 bases from V and 0 bases from J, leaving 24 bases between. Germline loops: CDR1 SQVTM, CDR2 ANQGSEA. CDR3 loop: CSVVRGGGIDVVNTEAFF. CDR3 nucleotide sequence: TGCAGCGTTGTTAGAGGTGGGGGCATTGACGTCGTGAACACTGAAGCTTTCTTT. Supplemented by reference TRBV29-1 and TRBJ1-1, the full variable domain reads SAVISQKPSRDICQRGTSLTIQCQVDSQVTMMFWYRQQPGQSLTLIATANQGSEATYESGFVIDKFPISRPNLTFSTLTVSNMSPEDSSIYLCSVVRGGGIDVVNTEAFFGQGTRLTVV.

The gene calls are TRBV3-1 (or the pseudogene TRBV3-2) and TRBJ1-2; D is possibly TRBD1 (6 bases). Between the trimmed V and J ends, which lost 3 bases and 8 bases, there was a span of 19 bases. CDR3 size: 15 residues. Germline loops: CDR1 LGHDT, CDR2 YNNKEL (reference sequence). The CDR3 reads CASSHLRDKGEGYTF. Here the CDR3 DNA reads TGTGCCAGCAGCCACCTCCGGGACAAGGGAGAGGGCTACACCTTC.

The V call is TRBV28, the J call TRBJ2-1, with D possibly being TRBD2 (6 bases). Trimming cost V 2 bases and J 4 bases, with 15 bases left between them. The CDR3 length is 16 residues. CDR1 is MDHEN, CDR2 SYDVKM, per germline. The CDR3 sequence: CASSLIVGTEYNEQFF. DNA for the CDR3: TGTGCCAGCAGTTTAATAGTCGGGACTGAATACAATGAGCAGTTCTTC.

The J gene is TRBJ2-5, the V gene TRBV29-1; D unclear. There are 10 residues in the CDR3. Per the germline V gene, CDR1 is SQVTM and CDR2 is ANQGSEA. Trimming removed 2 bases from V and 4 bases from J, with 2 bases in between. The CDR3 spells CSVERETQYF. CDR3 DNA: TGCAGCGTTGAACGAGAGACCCAGTACTTC.